Presented here are 23 T cell receptor beta chains from one specimen sequenced in a study of cytomegalovirus exposure and HLA in healthy donors. The PCR employed 60 Vbeta primers together with 13 Jbeta primers. Assay: immunoSEQ multiplex PCR; the TCRdb copy retains only in-frame clones and omits some. The repertoire consists of about 200,000 clones, with under 90% occurring once and the leading ten covering roughly 0.097%. Sequences were obtained from PBMCs. These receptors were obtained from a boy between 2 and 10 years old in good health and CMV-seronegative.

This rearrangement joins TRBV19 to TRBJ1-2; D gene unclear. Germline V gene sequence: CDR1 LNHDA, CDR2 SQIVND (reference sequence). V lost 6 bases to trimming and J lost 2 bases, with 13 bases between them. The CDR3 has 14 residues. CDR3 sequence: CASSNRGRNYGYTF. DNA of the CDR3: TGTGCCAGTAGCAACAGAGGGCGGAACTATGGCTACACCTTC.

This chain connects TRBV6-1 to TRBJ1-6; no clear D gene. The V end lost 1 base, the J end lost 9 bases, and 7 bases lay between the germline ends. The CDR3 length is 13 residues. Germline CDR1 and CDR2: MNHNS and SASEGT. The CDR3 nucleotides are TGTGCCAGCAGTGAAGGCAGAGGTTCACCCCTCCACTTT. This translates into CASSEGRGSPLHF.

This clone appeared a single time. The V gene is TRBV10-3, the J gene TRBJ1-2; 10 nucleotides match TRBD1. CDR1 ENHRY and CDR2 SYGVKD come from the germline V gene. This CDR3 has 18 amino acids. The V and J ends lost 6 bases and 0 bases, in that order; junction bases with no gene match: 13. In DNA, the CDR3 is TGTGCCATCAGCGCCATACCGGGACAGGGGAAGACTAACTATGGCTACACCTTC. Translating gives CAISAIPGQGKTNYGYTF.

DNA of the CDR3: TGTGCCAGCAGCTTAAGTCGGGAAAACATTCAGTACTTC. Translating it yields CASSLSRENIQYF. The rearrangement joins TRBV5-6 to TRBJ2-4; the D is unclear. Germline V gene sequence: CDR1 SGHDT, CDR2 YYEEEE. The ends were cut back, 2 bases at V and 5 bases at J, with 8 bases in the middle. The CDR3 covers 13 residues.

The CDR3 loop reads CASSPETGKYEKLFF. The CDR3 DNA follows: TGTGCCAGCAGTCCGGAGACAGGGAAGTATGAAAAACTGTTTTTT. The chain recombines TRBV6-6 with TRBJ1-4, with 7 nucleotides matching TRBD1. Germline CDR1 is MNHNY and CDR2 is SVGAGI (reference sequence). With V trimmed by 5 bases and J by 6 bases, 9 bases remained unmatched. The CDR3 runs to 15 residues.

This chain connects TRBV5-4 to TRBJ1-1; D is possibly TRBD1 (6 bases). The germline CDR1 and CDR2 sequences are SGHNT and YYREEE (reference sequence). V gave up 5 bases and J gave up 5 bases, with 19 bases separating them. The CDR3 is 15 residues long. The CDR3 loop reads CASSQGGGRGTEAFF. CDR3 DNA sequence: TGTGCCAGCAGTCAAGGGGGGGGAAGGGGGACTGAAGCTTTCTTT.

The rearrangement links TRBV9 to TRBJ1-1; a weak D match, TRBD1 (6 bases). CDR3 length: 20 amino acids. The V and J ends lost 4 bases and 2 bases respectively, with 30 bases between them. Germline CDR1 reads SGDLS; CDR2 reads YYNGEE. CDR3 in DNA: TGTGCCAGCAGCCATCAATTAGGGGGAACCCCCCCTGAGGGTAACACTGAAGCTTTCTTT. Its translation is CASSHQLGGTPPEGNTEAFF.

The chain carries TRBV6-6 and TRBJ1-3, with D uncertain. The CDR3 sequence is 13 residues long. Trimming shortened V by 9 bases and J by 0 bases, and 9 bases separated the two germline ends. Per germline, CDR1 MNHNY and CDR2 SVGAGI (reference sequence). DNA for the CDR3: TGTGCCAGTTTAGAACTCTCTGGAAACACCATATATTTT. Translated, it gives CASLELSGNTIYF.

The chain carries TRBV9 and TRBJ2-7; 10 positions agree with TRBD2. Germline V gene sequence: CDR1 SGDLS, CDR2 YYNGEE. The CDR3 has 14 amino acids. V was clipped by 3 bases and J by 7 bases; unmatched bases: 7. This CDR3 is CASSESSGGVEQYF. The DNA for the CDR3 is TGTGCCAGCAGCGAATCTAGCGGGGGAGTGGAGCAGTACTTC.

The gene calls are TRBV5-1 and TRBJ1-2; 10 nucleotides match TRBD1. The CDR3 runs 15 residues. Trimming took 4 bases from V and 4 from J; bases not matched to a gene: 7. Germline V gene lookup returns CDR1 SGHRS and CDR2 YFSETQ. The CDR3 here is CASSRGQGGAYGYTF. CDR3 sequence (DNA): TGCGCCAGCAGCCGCGGACAGGGGGGGGCCTATGGCTACACCTTC.

The V and J genes are TRBV19 and TRBJ2-3; D not resolved. Trimming took 6 bases from V and 0 from J, leaving 10 bases between them. The CDR3 consists of 14 residues. Germline V gene data show CDR1 as LNHDA and CDR2 as SQIVND (reference sequence). CDR3 sequence reads: CASSRYMSTDTQYF. CDR3 coding DNA: TGTGCCAGTAGCCGGTATATGAGCACAGATACGCAGTATTTT.

This rearrangement joins TRBV4-1 to TRBJ1-4; tentative D call: TRBD1 (5 bases). The germline gives CDR1 MGHRA, CDR2 YSYEKL. Trimming pared 2 bases from V and 8 bases from J, leaving 9 bases between. CDR3 length equals 13 residues. Here the CDR3 reads CASSQTGGEKLFF. The CDR3 DNA follows: TGCGCCAGCAGCCAAACCGGGGGGGAAAAACTGTTTTTT.

This clone turned up a few times. The chain couples TRBV11-2 to TRBJ2-3, with 9 positions matching TRBD2. This CDR3 has 15 residues. Looked up from germline, CDR1 is SGHAT and CDR2 is FQNNGV. The junction had 7 bases not matched to a gene; V was cut back by 5 bases and J by 4 bases. The CDR3 loop reads CASSQRGTSPDTQYF. The CDR3, as DNA: TGTGCCAGCAGCCAAAGGGGGACTAGCCCAGATACGCAGTATTTT.

The chain employs TRBV5-6 and TRBJ2-3, with 9 bases lining up with TRBD1. There are 14 residues in the CDR3. The junction had 4 bases not matched to a gene; V was cut back by 5 bases and J by 3 bases. CDR1 is SGHDT and CDR2 is YYEEEE in the germline V gene. The CDR3 here is CASSRDRATDTQYF. CDR3 coding DNA: TGTGCCAGCAGTCGGGACAGGGCTACAGATACGCAGTATTTT. Supplemented by reference TRBV5-6 and TRBJ2-3, the full variable domain reads DAGVTQSPTHLIKTRGQQVTLRCSPKSGHDTVSWYQQALGQGPQFIFQYYEEEERQRGNFPDRFSGHQFPNYSSELNVNALLLGDSALYLCASSRDRATDTQYFGPGTRLTVL.

The chain employs TRBV7-2 and TRBJ2-5, with no clear D. Trimming took off 2 bases at V and 4 bases at J, with 5 bases between the two ends. The CDR3 has 12 residues. CDR1 is SGHTA and CDR2 is FQGNSA in the germline V gene. The CDR3 is CASSLPLETQYF. The DNA for the CDR3 is TGTGCCAGCAGCTTACCTTTAGAGACCCAGTACTTC. The complete variable domain, with remaining parts taken from reference TRBV7-2 and TRBJ2-5, reads GAGVSQSPSNKVTEKGKDVELRCDPISGHTALYWYRQSLGQGLEFLIYFQGNSAPDKSGLPSDRFSAERTGGSVSTLTIQRTQQEDSAVYLCASSLPLETQYFGPGTRLLVL.

This chain uses TRBV19 with TRBJ1-6, with D unresolved. Between the trimmed V and J ends, which lost 9 bases and 0 bases, there was a span of 12 bases. The CDR3 is made up of 15 amino acids. Germline assignment: CDR1 LNHDA and CDR2 SQIVND (reference sequence). This CDR3 reads CASSRGDSYNSPLHF. As DNA, the CDR3 is TGTGCCAGCTCTCGGGGTGACTCCTATAATTCACCCCTCCACTTT.

The chain recombines TRBV6-5 with TRBJ1-2, with D possibly being TRBD1 (5 bases). The germline gives CDR1 MNHEY, CDR2 SVGAGI. Trimming cost V 0 bases and J 8 bases, with 16 bases left between them. The CDR3 contains 15 residues. CDR3 nucleotides: TGTGCCAGCAGTTACTCGAAGCAGGGCCTAAGAGGCTACACCTTC. Its translation: CASSYSKQGLRGYTF.

The genes are TRBV4-2 and TRBJ2-1; 7 bases fit TRBD2. Germline loops: CDR1 LGHNA, CDR2 YNFKEQ. This CDR3 region has 15 residues. V lost 0 bases to trimming and J lost 5 bases; unmatched junction nucleotides: 4. The CDR3 reads CASSQDSLADNEQFF. For the CDR3, the DNA is TGTGCCAGCAGCCAAGACAGCCTAGCGGACAATGAGCAGTTCTTC.

The CDR3 bases are TGTGCCAGCGAGTGGGGAGGGATGCGGAGAGAGACCCAGTACTTC. This gives the protein CASEWGGMRRETQYF. The chain carries TRBV6-1 and TRBJ2-5; 7 bases are a match to TRBD2. The germline gives CDR1 MNHNS, CDR2 SASEGT. The CDR3 runs to 15 residues. V trimming: 8 bases; J trimming: 4 bases; junction bases outside the gene matches: 13.

In its sample, this clone was seen a few times. The V and J genes are TRBV6-5 and TRBJ1-1; D is unresolved. V was trimmed by 1 base and J by 2 bases, leaving 5 bases between them. The germline gives CDR1 MNHEY, CDR2 SVGAGI. The CDR3 contains 13 residues. This CDR3 reads CASSYWSNTEAFF. As DNA, the CDR3 is TGTGCCAGCAGTTACTGGAGCAACACTGAAGCTTTCTTT.

J is TRBJ1-3 and V is TRBV4-3; D is possibly TRBD1 (5 bases). The CDR3 extends over 15 amino acids. CDR1 LGHNA and CDR2 YSLEER come from the germline V gene. V dropped 3 bases and J dropped 0 bases, with 9 bases sitting between them. CDR3 nucleotides: TGCGCCAGCAGCCAGGACAACCACTCTGGAAACACCATATATTTT. Its protein is CASSQDNHSGNTIYF.

J is TRBJ2-3 and V is TRBV4-1; 10 positions match TRBD2. The CDR3 has 16 amino acids. Germline loops: CDR1 MGHRA, CDR2 YSYEKL. With V trimmed by 6 bases and J by 5 bases, 11 bases remained unmatched. CDR3 region: CASRLERGGRKDTQYF. The CDR3 region has the DNA TGCGCCAGCAGGCTAGAGCGGGGGGGCCGGAAAGATACGCAGTATTTT.

This clone was picked up one time. V usage is TRBV11-3 and J usage is TRBJ1-2, with D hard to call. V shed 3 bases and J shed 1 base, with 6 bases lying between them. The CDR3 length is 13 residues. Germline V gives CDR1 SGHNT, CDR2 YENEEA. The CDR3 sequence: CASSFGSNYGYTF. The CDR3 DNA follows: TGTGCCAGCAGCTTCGGGAGTAACTATGGCTACACCTTC.